The rows below give T cell receptor beta chains drawn from one sample of a study of blood T cell repertoires in COVID-19. The assay was immunoSEQ multiplex PCR, and TCRdb's table has in-frame clones only and misses some. This sample has under 55,000 clones; about 90% occur once, and the top ten carry 2.2%. The sample was peripheral blood. These receptors were collected from a human donor in a cohort sampled during active COVID-19. Each CDR3 is given with its conserved first and last residue. The D gene is left open where the match is weak. Clone size appears in some rows only: once, few, many, or a class for an expanded clone.

D gene: TRBD1
J gene: TRBJ1-4
V gene: TRBV28
clone size: -
CDR3 length: 16
CDR3 protein: CASSRPSQGGGEKLFF
CDR3 DNA: TGTGCCAGCAGCCGCCCATCCCAGGGGGGCGGTGAAAAACTGTTTTTT

D gene: TRBD1
J gene: TRBJ1-5
V gene: TRBV10-3
clone size: -
CDR3 length: 19
CDR3 protein: CAISESKKVGQGAGQPQHF
CDR3 DNA: TGTGCCATCAGTGAGTCGAAAAAGGTGGGACAGGGGGCGGGACAGCCCCAGCATTTT

D gene: TRBD2
J gene: TRBJ2-3
V gene: TRBV30
clone size: -
CDR3 length: 17
CDR3 protein: CAWRGGLARRSTDTQYF
CDR3 DNA: TGTGCCTGGAGGGGAGGACTAGCGAGGCGAAGCACAGATACGCAGTATTTT

D gene: -
J gene: TRBJ1-1
V gene: TRBV29-1
clone size: -
CDR3 length: 13
CDR3 protein: CSVEKNWNTEAFF
CDR3 DNA: TGCAGCGTAGAGAAAAATTGGAACACTGAAGCTTTCTTT

D gene: TRBD1
J gene: TRBJ2-2
V gene: TRBV7-2
clone size: -
CDR3 length: 16
CDR3 protein: CAIRETGTENTGELFF
CDR3 DNA: TGTGCCATCAGAGAGACCGGGACAGAGAACACCGGGGAGCTGTTTTTT

D gene: -
J gene: TRBJ2-7
V gene: TRBV21-1
clone size: -
CDR3 length: 15
CDR3 protein: CASRCVGAGRYEQYF
CDR3 DNA: TGTGCCAGCAGGTGCGTTGGAGCGGGCCGCTACGAGCAGTACTTC

D gene: TRBD1
J gene: TRBJ1-5
V gene: TRBV19
clone size: once
CDR3 length: 16
CDR3 protein: CASSISQGVRNQPQHF
CDR3 DNA: TGTGCCAGTAGTATTAGCCAGGGGGTTCGGAATCAGCCCCAGCATTTT

D gene: TRBD2
J gene: TRBJ2-7
V gene: TRBV28
clone size: -
CDR3 length: 14
CDR3 protein: CASTRSGSTYEQYF
CDR3 DNA: TGTGCCAGCACCAGGAGCGGGAGCACCTACGAGCAGTACTTC

D gene: TRBD2
J gene: TRBJ2-7
V gene: TRBV7-2
clone size: -
CDR3 length: 18
CDR3 protein: CASRGPGLAGGNSYEQYF
CDR3 DNA: TGTGCCAGCAGGGGGCCGGGACTAGCGGGAGGCAACTCCTACGAGCAGTACTTC

D gene: TRBD2
J gene: TRBJ2-1
V gene: TRBV6-6
clone size: -
CDR3 length: 23
CDR3 protein: CASSRRLAGGPSRGSRLYNEQFF
CDR3 DNA: TGTGCCAGCAGTCGTAGACTAGCGGGAGGGCCCAGTCGAGGTAGTAGACTCTACAATGAGCAGTTCTTC

D gene: TRBD1
J gene: TRBJ1-1
V gene: TRBV4-3
clone size: -
CDR3 length: 17
CDR3 protein: CASSQDRPTGGTTEAFF
CDR3 DNA: TGCGCCAGCAGCCAAGATCGGCCGACAGGGGGCACCACTGAAGCTTTCTTT

D gene: -
J gene: TRBJ2-2
V gene: TRBV7-3
clone size: few
CDR3 length: 13
CDR3 protein: CASSYTNTGELFF
CDR3 DNA: TGTGCCAGCAGTTACACGAACACCGGGGAGCTGTTTTTT

D gene: TRBD2
J gene: TRBJ2-3
V gene: TRBV9
clone size: once
CDR3 length: 17
CDR3 protein: CASSEGVAGGITDTQYF
CDR3 DNA: TGTGCCAGCAGCGAGGGGGTAGCGGGAGGCATCACAGATACGCAGTATTTT

D gene: -
J gene: TRBJ2-7
V gene: TRBV27
clone size: -
CDR3 length: 13
CDR3 protein: CASSLTRSYEQYF
CDR3 DNA: TGTGCCAGCAGTTTAACGAGGTCCTACGAGCAGTACTTC

D gene: -
J gene: TRBJ2-1
V gene: TRBV7-6
clone size: few
CDR3 length: 13
CDR3 protein: CASSLAGGAEQFF
CDR3 DNA: TGTGCCAGCAGCTTAGCGGGGGGGGCTGAGCAGTTCTTC

D gene: TRBD1
J gene: TRBJ1-1
V gene: TRBV5-1
clone size: -
CDR3 length: 12
CDR3 protein: CASSDGTVEAFF
CDR3 DNA: TGCGCCAGCAGCGATGGGACAGTTGAAGCTTTCTTT

D gene: TRBD1
J gene: TRBJ2-3
V gene: TRBV15
clone size: -
CDR3 length: 15
CDR3 protein: CATSSRTGGLDTQYF
CDR3 DNA: TGTGCCACCAGCTCCCGGACAGGGGGATTAGATACGCAGTATTTT

D gene: -
J gene: TRBJ1-2
V gene: TRBV19
clone size: -
CDR3 length: 15
CDR3 protein: CASSTTGGGNYGYTF
CDR3 DNA: TGTGCCAGTAGTACCACCGGGGGGGGAAACTATGGCTACACCTTC

D gene: -
J gene: TRBJ2-3
V gene: TRBV24-1
clone size: -
CDR3 length: 16
CDR3 protein: CATSDSSGPSTDTQYF
CDR3 DNA: TGTGCCACCAGTGATTCTTCGGGTCCGAGCACAGATACGCAGTATTTT

D gene: -
J gene: TRBJ1-6
V gene: TRBV27
clone size: -
CDR3 length: 15
CDR3 protein: CASSLFSLVNSPLHF
CDR3 DNA: TGTGCCAGCAGTTTGTTCAGTCTCGTCAATTCACCCCTCCACTTT

D gene: TRBD1
J gene: TRBJ1-5
V gene: TRBV15
clone size: -
CDR3 length: 15
CDR3 protein: CATSMVGQRNQPQHF
CDR3 DNA: TGTGCCACCAGCATGGTGGGACAGCGGAATCAGCCCCAGCATTTT

D gene: -
J gene: TRBJ2-7
V gene: TRBV10-1
clone size: -
CDR3 length: 16
CDR3 protein: CASSESFNGNPYEQYF
CDR3 DNA: TGCGCCAGCAGTGAATCGTTTAACGGGAATCCTTACGAGCAGTACTTC

D gene: -
J gene: TRBJ1-1
V gene: TRBV10-3
clone size: -
CDR3 length: 16
CDR3 protein: CAISEGYFEKNTEAFF
CDR3 DNA: TGTGCCATCAGTGAGGGTTATTTTGAGAAAAACACTGAAGCTTTCTTT

D gene: TRBD2
J gene: TRBJ2-7
V gene: TRBV5-4
clone size: few
CDR3 length: 16
CDR3 protein: CASSGVTSGQVYEQYF
CDR3 DNA: TGTGCCAGCAGCGGGGTGACTAGCGGGCAAGTCTACGAGCAGTACTTC

D gene: -
J gene: TRBJ2-1
V gene: TRBV5-1
clone size: -
CDR3 length: 16
CDR3 protein: CASSNTGTTGNNEQFF
CDR3 DNA: TGCGCCAGCAGCAATACCGGTACAACAGGTAACAATGAGCAGTTCTTC

D gene: -
J gene: TRBJ1-1
V gene: TRBV7-3
clone size: -
CDR3 length: 13
CDR3 protein: CASGAALNTEAFF
CDR3 DNA: TGTGCCAGCGGGGCAGCCCTAAACACTGAAGCTTTCTTT

D gene: TRBD2
J gene: TRBJ2-1
V gene: TRBV19
clone size: -
CDR3 length: 16
CDR3 protein: CASQLASWSSYNEQFF
CDR3 DNA: TGTGCCAGTCAACTAGCGAGCTGGAGCTCCTACAATGAGCAGTTCTTC

D gene: TRBD1
J gene: TRBJ1-2
V gene: TRBV6-1
clone size: once
CDR3 length: 16
CDR3 protein: CASSQDTGGGYYGYTF
CDR3 DNA: TGTGCCAGCAGTCAAGACACAGGGGGCGGATACTATGGCTACACCTTC

D gene: TRBD2
J gene: TRBJ2-1
V gene: TRBV7-2
clone size: -
CDR3 length: 17
CDR3 protein: CASSTPGLALSYNEQFF
CDR3 DNA: TGTGCCAGCAGCACACCGGGACTAGCGCTTTCCTACAATGAGCAGTTCTTC

D gene: TRBD1
J gene: TRBJ2-3
V gene: TRBV5-4
clone size: -
CDR3 length: 14
CDR3 protein: CASNVPGQPDTQYF
CDR3 DNA: TGTGCCAGCAACGTCCCGGGACAGCCAGATACGCAGTATTTT

D gene: TRBD1
J gene: TRBJ1-2
V gene: TRBV28
clone size: -
CDR3 length: 13
CDR3 protein: CASREGTDYGYTF
CDR3 DNA: TGTGCCAGCAGGGAGGGGACAGACTATGGCTACACCTTC

D gene: -
J gene: TRBJ2-1
V gene: TRBV4-3
clone size: -
CDR3 length: 15
CDR3 protein: CASSRRIAAAHEQFF
CDR3 DNA: TGCGCCAGCAGCCGACGCATAGCCGCAGCGCATGAGCAGTTCTTC

D gene: TRBD2
J gene: TRBJ2-3
V gene: TRBV5-1
clone size: -
CDR3 length: 15
CDR3 protein: CASSFGVAGTDTQYF
CDR3 DNA: TGCGCCAGCAGCTTCGGGGTAGCGGGTACAGATACGCAGTATTTT

D gene: -
J gene: TRBJ2-2
V gene: TRBV5-1
clone size: -
CDR3 length: 14
CDR3 protein: CASLRGSGTGELFF
CDR3 DNA: TGCGCCAGCCTGAGGGGGAGCGGCACCGGGGAGCTGTTTTTT

D gene: -
J gene: TRBJ1-2
V gene: TRBV4-3
clone size: once
CDR3 length: 13
CDR3 protein: CASSQTEAGGYTF
CDR3 DNA: TGCGCCAGCAGCCAAACAGAAGCGGGTGGCTACACCTTC

D gene: TRBD2
J gene: TRBJ2-7
V gene: TRBV10-3
clone size: -
CDR3 length: 17
CDR3 protein: CAISEPVTSGRSNEQYF
CDR3 DNA: TGTGCCATCAGTGAGCCTGTCACTAGCGGGAGGTCGAACGAGCAGTACTTC

D gene: -
J gene: TRBJ2-6
V gene: TRBV24-1
clone size: -
CDR3 length: 13
CDR3 protein: CATRGGGANVLTF
CDR3 DNA: TGTGCCACCCGAGGGGGTGGGGCCAACGTCCTGACTTTC

D gene: -
J gene: TRBJ2-5
V gene: TRBV6-5
clone size: -
CDR3 length: 14
CDR3 protein: CASTIALPSETQYF
CDR3 DNA: TGTGCCAGCACCATCGCACTGCCCTCCGAGACCCAGTACTTC

D gene: TRBD2
J gene: TRBJ2-7
V gene: TRBV6-5
clone size: -
CDR3 length: 15
CDR3 protein: CASSWAGGVAYEQYF
CDR3 DNA: TGTGCCAGCAGTTGGGCGGGAGGAGTGGCTTACGAGCAGTACTTC

D gene: -
J gene: TRBJ2-3
V gene: TRBV7-2
clone size: -
CDR3 length: 15
CDR3 protein: CASSAAPLSTDTQYF
CDR3 DNA: TGTGCCAGCAGCGCGGCCCCCCTCAGCACAGATACGCAGTATTTT

D gene: -
J gene: TRBJ1-1
V gene: TRBV9
clone size: -
CDR3 length: 15
CDR3 protein: CASSPPRGMNTEAFF
CDR3 DNA: TGTGCCAGCAGCCCCCCCAGGGGTATGAACACTGAAGCTTTCTTT

D gene: TRBD2
J gene: TRBJ2-1
V gene: TRBV18
clone size: -
CDR3 length: 17
CDR3 protein: CASSPPGLAGAYNEQFF
CDR3 DNA: TGTGCCAGCTCACCACCGGGACTAGCGGGAGCTTACAATGAGCAGTTCTTC

D gene: -
J gene: TRBJ1-4
V gene: TRBV4-1
clone size: -
CDR3 length: 15
CDR3 protein: CASSQDWPTDEKLFF
CDR3 DNA: TGCGCCAGCAGCCAAGATTGGCCGACTGATGAAAAACTGTTTTTT

D gene: -
J gene: TRBJ1-3
V gene: TRBV5-4
clone size: -
CDR3 length: 16
CDR3 protein: CASSQGPKVSGNTIYF
CDR3 DNA: TGTGCCAGCAGCCAGGGCCCCAAAGTCTCTGGAAACACCATATATTTT

D gene: TRBD2
J gene: TRBJ2-6
V gene: TRBV7-8
clone size: -
CDR3 length: 17
CDR3 protein: CASSFKLAGGPANVLTF
CDR3 DNA: TGTGCCAGCAGCTTTAAACTAGCGGGGGGCCCAGCCAACGTCCTGACTTTC

D gene: TRBD2
J gene: TRBJ2-1
V gene: TRBV12-3/TRBV12-4
clone size: -
CDR3 length: 12
CDR3 protein: CASSLGLAEQFF
CDR3 DNA: TGTGCCAGCAGTTTGGGACTAGCCGAGCAGTTCTTC

D gene: -
J gene: TRBJ2-2
V gene: TRBV11-3
clone size: -
CDR3 length: 15
CDR3 protein: CASSLGGGNTGELFF
CDR3 DNA: TGTGCCAGCAGCTTAGGTGGAGGGAACACCGGGGAGCTGTTTTTT

D gene: TRBD2
J gene: TRBJ2-1
V gene: TRBV5-1
clone size: -
CDR3 length: 16
CDR3 protein: CASSSGGTSGNNEQFF
CDR3 DNA: TGCGCCAGCAGCTCCGGAGGGACTAGCGGCAACAATGAGCAGTTCTTC

D gene: TRBD2
J gene: TRBJ2-4
V gene: TRBV6-4
clone size: -
CDR3 length: 15
CDR3 protein: CASSANREAGNIQYF
CDR3 DNA: TGTGCCAGCAGTGCAAACCGGGAGGCCGGAAACATTCAGTACTTC

D gene: TRBD2
J gene: TRBJ2-7
V gene: TRBV5-1
clone size: -
CDR3 length: 13
CDR3 protein: CASMEVAGDEQYF
CDR3 DNA: TGCGCCAGCATGGAGGTTGCGGGAGATGAGCAGTACTTC

D gene: TRBD1
J gene: TRBJ1-2
V gene: TRBV7-9
clone size: -
CDR3 length: 16
CDR3 protein: CASSLALGEGAGGYTF
CDR3 DNA: TGTGCCAGCAGCTTAGCGCTGGGAGAGGGGGCGGGGGGCTACACCTTC

D gene: -
J gene: TRBJ1-4
V gene: TRBV7-3
clone size: -
CDR3 length: 15
CDR3 protein: CASSLSGGTNEKLFF
CDR3 DNA: TGTGCCAGCAGCTTATCGGGGGGGACTAATGAAAAACTGTTTTTT

D gene: TRBD1
J gene: TRBJ1-1
V gene: TRBV3-1/TRBV3-2
clone size: -
CDR3 length: 14
CDR3 protein: CASSRQGGGTEAFF
CDR3 DNA: TGTGCCAGCAGTCGACAGGGGGGGGGCACTGAAGCTTTCTTT

D gene: -
J gene: TRBJ2-2
V gene: TRBV3-1/TRBV3-2
clone size: -
CDR3 length: 15
CDR3 protein: CASSQGMVGAGELFF
CDR3 DNA: TGTGCCAGCAGCCAAGGCATGGTCGGGGCCGGGGAGCTGTTTTTT

D gene: TRBD2
J gene: TRBJ2-7
V gene: TRBV11-2
clone size: -
CDR3 length: 14
CDR3 protein: CASSLARGAYEQYF
CDR3 DNA: TGTGCCAGCAGCTTAGCTCGGGGGGCCTACGAGCAGTACTTC

D gene: -
J gene: TRBJ1-2
V gene: TRBV18
clone size: -
CDR3 length: 15
CDR3 protein: CASSPPPIRLDGYTF
CDR3 DNA: TGTGCCAGCTCACCCCCTCCAATAAGACTAGACGGCTACACCTTC